Here is one T cell receptor (beta chain) with its context. The clone's antigen remains unknown. No base quality information exists; no much larger clone differs at one position. Trimming takes 2 bases from V and 4 bases from J, and the germline ends sit 11 bases apart. Including cysteine and phenylalanine, the CDR3 has 15 amino acids. Solely the CDR3 DNA is kept, with 45 bases framed from the first base. CDR1 and CDR2 are drawn from the germline V gene: SGHTA, FQGNSA. This sample is drawn from a study of shared clonotypes between healthy human individuals (dated by TCRdb to the early 2020s). Background for the entire study: A few men and two women, aged 18 to 49 years, made up the cohort. Between about 0.85 and 9.5 billion PBMCs per donor were obtained by leukapheresis. To increase sequencing depth and limit assay-specific biases, different laboratories used diverse techniques to prepare libraries and sequence TCR repertoires. For each donor, CD4 naive and CD4 memory were each run on three plates, CD8 naive on two plates, and CD8 memory on one plate. To estimate repertoire size and how much clonotype sharing occurs between individuals, the study deeply sequenced the blood TCR repertoires of 4 to 6 healthy adults.

The donors were healthy, HIV-negative adults who had no recently reported acute infections or vaccinations. All donors were Caucasian adults living in Nashville, Tennessee, USA. CD4+ T cells were enriched by magnetic negative selection; naive cells were then positively selected on CD45RA, and the negative fraction formed the memory subset. Blood was collected by leukapheresis, and PBMCs were isolated by Ficoll-Histopaque density gradient centrifugation and then cryopreserved in liquid nitrogen vapor phase. Analytical flow cytometry was used to check the purity and quantity of every magnetically sorted T cell population. From each sorted fraction, genomic DNA was isolated and quantified by UV absorbance on a Nanodrop 2000c. Using the deep immunoSEQ assay, TCR CDR3 regions were amplified from genomic DNA by multiplex PCR. Genomic DNA extracted from each cell subset was distributed evenly over all wells of several immunoSEQ 96-well plates, and each plate served as one replicate. For sorted subsets, each replicate PCR was loaded with roughly 200 ng genomic DNA, equivalent to 25,000 to 35,000 T cell genomes. Purified libraries were measured with a Qubit 3.0 fluorometer, size-checked on a Bioanalyzer 2100, and measured again with the KAPA Library Quantification kit. Every immunoSEQ 96-well plate was sequenced on a separate single-read 150-cycle Illumina NextSeq 550 flow cell. Regarding the original processing steps: Because the immunoSEQ output held only junctional sequences and lacked quality scores, the filtering could not match the filtering applied to full-length reads. To assign V/J genes and CDR3, sequences were annotated against IMGT germline references using PyIR, a Python wrapper for IgBLAST v1.9. Reads were removed for weak V/J assignments (E-value above 1e-6), missing CDR3, stop codons, out-of-frame junctions, or ambiguous translated residues. V3J clonotypes were defined by identical inferred V gene, J gene, and CDR3 amino acid sequence. Percentage overlap between repertoires was calculated by dividing the number of shared unique clonotypes by the size of the smaller repertoire. Three approaches were used to assess repertoire richness: RTK rarefaction, the Chao1 estimator, and Recon v2.1 estimates of unobserved clonotypes. Generation probabilities were computed with OLGA for all TCRbeta clonotypes obtained by the gDNA method from four donors. TCRdb took this table from immuneACCESS and kept in-frame rearrangements with V and J called. Such tables lack part of the clones; where checked against another copy, unresolved V genes explain under half of the gap, and the rest is unexplained. From that table come the V and J calls and clone size; the DNA was used to work out D and trimming. This sample lists around 2.3 million clones; almost 96% were detected once. Roughly 0.13% of the sample comes from the top ten.

The research as a whole found: Pairwise subsampling indicated that sequencing depth was expected to affect the degree of clonotype sharing among donors. Naive subsets generally had larger estimated clonotype richness than memory subsets did. Around 5% of naive CD4, approximately 3.7% of naive CD8, 2% to 2.5% of memory CD4, and roughly 0.4% of memory CD8 clonotypes were shared across several donors. Higher generation probabilities were observed for clonotypes shared by all four sorted-subset donors than for non-shared clonotypes. Sampling was limited to blood, and TCR repertoires in tissue likely differ from TCR repertoires in blood. The genetic and exposure-history diversity represented was limited by the small number of donors. Even with the large sequencing depth, rarefaction of the sorted-subset datasets indicated that sequencing was incomplete.

This sequence was found in a man aged 18 to 35 in good health. The chain was built from TRBV7-2 and TRBJ2-2; no D gene call is confident. The sequenced material came from naive CD4+ T cells sorted from blood. The cell subset or site label, read with the paper, signifies: CD45RA+ positively selected. In nucleotides, the sequence is TGTGCCAGCAGCTTAACGGCCGTCGTCACCGGGGAGCTGTTTTTT. This yields the protein CASSLTAVVTGELFF.